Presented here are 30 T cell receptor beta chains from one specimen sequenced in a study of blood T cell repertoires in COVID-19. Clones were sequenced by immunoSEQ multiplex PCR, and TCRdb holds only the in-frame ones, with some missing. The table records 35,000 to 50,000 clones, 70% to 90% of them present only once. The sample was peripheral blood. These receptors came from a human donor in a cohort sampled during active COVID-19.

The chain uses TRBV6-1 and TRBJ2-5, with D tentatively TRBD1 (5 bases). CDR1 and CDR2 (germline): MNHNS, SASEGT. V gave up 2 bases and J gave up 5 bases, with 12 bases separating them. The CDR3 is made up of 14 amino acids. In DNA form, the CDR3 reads TGTGCCAGCAGTGAATTTAGGGGCCGGGAGACCCAGTACTTC. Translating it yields CASSEFRGRETQYF.

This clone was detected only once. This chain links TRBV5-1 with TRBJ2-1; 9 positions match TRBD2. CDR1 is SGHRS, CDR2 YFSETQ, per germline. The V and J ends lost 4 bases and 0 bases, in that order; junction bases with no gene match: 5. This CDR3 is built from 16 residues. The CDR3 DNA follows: TGCGCCAGCAGCGGGAGCGGGGGGAGCTCCTACAATGAGCAGTTCTTC. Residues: CASSGSGGSSYNEQFF.

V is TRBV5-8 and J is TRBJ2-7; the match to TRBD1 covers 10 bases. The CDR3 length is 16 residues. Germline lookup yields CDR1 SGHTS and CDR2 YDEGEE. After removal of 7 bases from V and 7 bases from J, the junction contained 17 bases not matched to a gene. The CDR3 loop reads CASGTTLGQGTEEQYF. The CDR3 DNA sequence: TGTGCCAGCGGCACCACTTTGGGACAGGGGACGGAAGAGCAGTACTTC.

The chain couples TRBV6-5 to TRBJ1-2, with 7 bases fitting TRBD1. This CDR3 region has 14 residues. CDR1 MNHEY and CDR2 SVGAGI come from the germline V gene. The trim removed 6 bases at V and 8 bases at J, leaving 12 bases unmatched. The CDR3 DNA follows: TGTGCCAGCAGGGAGACAGGGAACCTTAGGGGCTACACCTTC. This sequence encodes CASRETGNLRGYTF.

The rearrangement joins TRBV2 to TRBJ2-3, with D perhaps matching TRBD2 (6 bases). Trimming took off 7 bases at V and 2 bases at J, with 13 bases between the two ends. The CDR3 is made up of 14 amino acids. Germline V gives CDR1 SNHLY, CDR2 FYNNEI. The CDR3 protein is CASTRLVSTDTQYF. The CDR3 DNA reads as TGTGCCAGCACGAGACTAGTTTCCACAGATACGCAGTATTTT.

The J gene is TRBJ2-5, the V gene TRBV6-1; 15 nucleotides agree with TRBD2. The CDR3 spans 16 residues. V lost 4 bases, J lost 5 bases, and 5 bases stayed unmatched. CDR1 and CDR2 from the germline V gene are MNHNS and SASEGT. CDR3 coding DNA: TGTGCCAGCAGTGTGGGACTAGCGGGGGGCCGGGAGACCCAGTACTTC. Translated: CASSVGLAGGRETQYF.

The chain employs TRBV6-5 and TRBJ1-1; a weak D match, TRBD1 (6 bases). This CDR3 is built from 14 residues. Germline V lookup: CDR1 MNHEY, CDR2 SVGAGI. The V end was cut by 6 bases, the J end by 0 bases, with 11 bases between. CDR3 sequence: CASSQQGLNTEAFF. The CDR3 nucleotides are TGTGCCAGCAGCCAACAGGGATTGAACACTGAAGCTTTCTTT.

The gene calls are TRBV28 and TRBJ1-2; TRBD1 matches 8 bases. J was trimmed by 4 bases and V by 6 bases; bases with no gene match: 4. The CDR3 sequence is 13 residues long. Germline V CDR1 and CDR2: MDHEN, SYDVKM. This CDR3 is CASSSGQGYGYTF. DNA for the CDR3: TGTGCCAGCAGCAGCGGACAGGGCTATGGCTACACCTTC.

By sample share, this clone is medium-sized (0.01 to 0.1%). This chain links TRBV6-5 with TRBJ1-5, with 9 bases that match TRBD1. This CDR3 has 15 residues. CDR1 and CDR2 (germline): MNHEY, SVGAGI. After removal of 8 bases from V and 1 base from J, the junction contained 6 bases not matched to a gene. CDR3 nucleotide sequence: TGTGCCAGCCGTCCCGGGACAGGGAGCAATCAGCCCCAGCATTTT. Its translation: CASRPGTGSNQPQHF.

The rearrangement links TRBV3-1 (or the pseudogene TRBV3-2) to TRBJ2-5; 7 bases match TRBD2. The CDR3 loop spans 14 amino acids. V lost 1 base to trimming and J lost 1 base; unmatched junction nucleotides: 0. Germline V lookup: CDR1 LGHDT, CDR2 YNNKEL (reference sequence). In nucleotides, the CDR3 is TGTGCCAGCAGCCAAGGGACTAGCCAAGAGACCCAGTACTTC. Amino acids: CASSQGTSQETQYF.

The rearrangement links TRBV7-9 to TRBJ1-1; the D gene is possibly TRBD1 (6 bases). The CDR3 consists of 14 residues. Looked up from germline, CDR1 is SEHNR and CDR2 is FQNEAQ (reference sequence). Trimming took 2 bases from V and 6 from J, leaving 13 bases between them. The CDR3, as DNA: TGTGCCAGCAGCTTACCTACACAGGGCCCTGAAGCTTTCTTT. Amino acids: CASSLPTQGPEAFF.

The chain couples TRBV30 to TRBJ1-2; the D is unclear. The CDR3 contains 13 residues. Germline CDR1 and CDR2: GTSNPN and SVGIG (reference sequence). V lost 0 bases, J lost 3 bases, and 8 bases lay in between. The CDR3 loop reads CAWSVRVHYGYTF. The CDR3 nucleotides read TGTGCCTGGAGTGTGCGCGTTCACTATGGCTACACCTTC. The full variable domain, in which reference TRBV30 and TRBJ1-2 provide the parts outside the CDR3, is SQTIHQWPATLVQPVGSPLSLECTVEGTSNPNLYWYRQAAGRGLQLLFYSVGIGQISSEVPQNLSASRPQDRQFILSSKKLLLSDSGFYLCAWSVRVHYGYTFGSGTRLTVV.

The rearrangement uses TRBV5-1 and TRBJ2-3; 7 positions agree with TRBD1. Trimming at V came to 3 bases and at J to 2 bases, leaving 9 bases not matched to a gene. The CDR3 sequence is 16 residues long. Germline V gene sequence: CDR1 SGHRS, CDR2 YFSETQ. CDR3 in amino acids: CASSSGTASITDTQYF. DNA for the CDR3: TGCGCCAGCAGCTCGGGGACAGCGTCTATCACAGATACGCAGTATTTT.

The CDR3 reads CASSPTGTGGSPLHF. The CDR3, as DNA: TGTGCCAGCAGCCCGACCGGGACAGGAGGTTCACCCCTCCACTTT. The rearrangement joins TRBV2 to TRBJ1-6; the match to TRBD1 covers 8 bases. The CDR3 spans 15 residues. V shed 6 bases, J shed 9 bases, and the junction held 10 bases outside the gene matches. Germline loops: CDR1 SNHLY, CDR2 FYNNEI.

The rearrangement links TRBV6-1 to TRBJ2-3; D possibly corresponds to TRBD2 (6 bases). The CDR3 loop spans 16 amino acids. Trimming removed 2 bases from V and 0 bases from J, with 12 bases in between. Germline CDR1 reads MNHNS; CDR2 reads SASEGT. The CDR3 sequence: CASSERGGVSTDTQYF. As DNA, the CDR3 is TGTGCCAGCAGTGAACGGGGCGGGGTGAGCACAGATACGCAGTATTTT.

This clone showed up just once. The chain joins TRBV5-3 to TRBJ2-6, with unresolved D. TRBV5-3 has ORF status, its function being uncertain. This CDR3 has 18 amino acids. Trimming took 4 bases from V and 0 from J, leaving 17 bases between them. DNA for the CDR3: TGTGCCAGAAGCCCTCGCGCCATGATTATCTCTGGGGCCAACGTCCTGACTTTC. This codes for CARSPRAMIISGANVLTF.

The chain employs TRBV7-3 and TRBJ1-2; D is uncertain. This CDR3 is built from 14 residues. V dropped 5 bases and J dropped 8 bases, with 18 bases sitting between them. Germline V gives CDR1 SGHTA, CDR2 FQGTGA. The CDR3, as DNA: TGTGCCAGCAGCCAGTTTACCGGGGAATCGGGCTACACCTTC. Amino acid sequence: CASSQFTGESGYTF. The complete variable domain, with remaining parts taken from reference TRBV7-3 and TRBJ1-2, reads GAGVSQTPSNKVTEKGKYVELRCDPISGHTALYWYRQSLGQGPEFLIYFQGTGAADDSGLPNDRFFAVRPEGSVSTLKIQRTERGDSAVYLCASSQFTGESGYTFGSGTRLTVV.

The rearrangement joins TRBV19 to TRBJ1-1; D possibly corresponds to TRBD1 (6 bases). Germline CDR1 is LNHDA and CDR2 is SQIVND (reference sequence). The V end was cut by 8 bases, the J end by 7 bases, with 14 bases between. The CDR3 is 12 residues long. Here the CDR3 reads CASGPRQVEAFF. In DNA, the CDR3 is TGTGCCAGTGGACCTCGACAGGTTGAAGCTTTCTTT.

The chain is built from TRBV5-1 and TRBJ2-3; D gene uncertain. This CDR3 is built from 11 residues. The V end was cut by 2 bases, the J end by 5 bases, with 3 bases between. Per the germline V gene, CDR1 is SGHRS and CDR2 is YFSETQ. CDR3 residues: CASSFRDTQYF. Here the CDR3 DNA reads TGCGCCAGCAGCTTCAGAGATACGCAGTATTTT.

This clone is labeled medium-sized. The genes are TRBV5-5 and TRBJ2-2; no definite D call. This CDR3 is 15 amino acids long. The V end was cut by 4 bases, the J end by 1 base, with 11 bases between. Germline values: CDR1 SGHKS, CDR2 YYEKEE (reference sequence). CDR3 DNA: TGTGCCAGCAGCGGTAGTCGAGTGAACACCGGGGAGCTGTTTTTT. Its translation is CASSGSRVNTGELFF.

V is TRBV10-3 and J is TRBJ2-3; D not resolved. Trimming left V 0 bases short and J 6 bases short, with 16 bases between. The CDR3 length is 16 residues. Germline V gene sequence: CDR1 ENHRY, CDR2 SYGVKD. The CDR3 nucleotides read TGTGCCATCAGTGAGTCTGGGCCAGGCGCAGAGGATACGCAGTATTTT. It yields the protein CAISESGPGAEDTQYF.

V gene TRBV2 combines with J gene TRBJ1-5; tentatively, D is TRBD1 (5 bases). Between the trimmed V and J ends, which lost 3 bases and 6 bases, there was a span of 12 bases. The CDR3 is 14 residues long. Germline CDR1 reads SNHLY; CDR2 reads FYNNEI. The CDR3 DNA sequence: TGTGCCAGCAGTGATGACGGGGGGGGTCAGCCCCAGCATTTT. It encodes CASSDDGGGQPQHF.

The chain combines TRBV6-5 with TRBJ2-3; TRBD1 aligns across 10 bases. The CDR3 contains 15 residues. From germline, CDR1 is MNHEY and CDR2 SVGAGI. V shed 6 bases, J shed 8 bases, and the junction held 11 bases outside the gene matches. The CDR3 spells CASSPPTGGKGTQYF. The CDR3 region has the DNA TGTGCCAGCAGCCCACCGACAGGGGGCAAAGGTACGCAGTATTTT.

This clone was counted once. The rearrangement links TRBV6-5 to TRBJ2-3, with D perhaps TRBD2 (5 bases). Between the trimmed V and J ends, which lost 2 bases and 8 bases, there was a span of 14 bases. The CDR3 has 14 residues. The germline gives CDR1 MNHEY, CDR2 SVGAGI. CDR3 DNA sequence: TGTGCCAGCAGTTACGAGGGTGGGTTCGGTACGCAGTATTTT. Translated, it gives CASSYEGGFGTQYF.

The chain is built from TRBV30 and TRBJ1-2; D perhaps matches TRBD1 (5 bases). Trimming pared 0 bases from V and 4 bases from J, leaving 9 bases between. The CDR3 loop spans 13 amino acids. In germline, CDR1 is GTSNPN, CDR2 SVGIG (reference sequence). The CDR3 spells CAWSVGTTYGYTF. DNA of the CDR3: TGTGCCTGGAGTGTAGGGACTACCTATGGCTACACCTTC.

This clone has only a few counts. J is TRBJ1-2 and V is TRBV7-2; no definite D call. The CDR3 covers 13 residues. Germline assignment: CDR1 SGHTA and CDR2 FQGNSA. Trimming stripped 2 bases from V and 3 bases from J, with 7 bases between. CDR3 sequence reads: CASSLTGYYGYTF. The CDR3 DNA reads TGTGCCAGCAGCTTAACCGGGTACTATGGCTACACCTTC. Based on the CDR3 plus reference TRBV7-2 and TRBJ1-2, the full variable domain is GAGVSQSPSNKVTEKGKDVELRCDPISGHTALYWYRQSLGQGLEFLIYFQGNSAPDKSGLPSDRFSAERTGGSVSTLTIQRTQQEDSAVYLCASSLTGYYGYTFGSGTRLTVV.

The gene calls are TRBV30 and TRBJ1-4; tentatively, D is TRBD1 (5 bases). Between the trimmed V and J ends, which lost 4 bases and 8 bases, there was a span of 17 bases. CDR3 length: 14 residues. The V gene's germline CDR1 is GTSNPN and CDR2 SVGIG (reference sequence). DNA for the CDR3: TGTGCCTGGAACGTAGGTCAGGGAAACGAAAAACTGTTTTTT. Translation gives CAWNVGQGNEKLFF.

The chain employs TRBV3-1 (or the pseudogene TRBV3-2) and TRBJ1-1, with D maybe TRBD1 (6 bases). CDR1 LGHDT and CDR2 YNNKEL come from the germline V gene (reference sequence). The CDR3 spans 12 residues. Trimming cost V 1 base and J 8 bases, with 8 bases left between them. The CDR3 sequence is CASSQVRGEAFF. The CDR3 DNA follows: TGTGCCAGCAGCCAAGTAAGGGGGGAAGCTTTCTTT.

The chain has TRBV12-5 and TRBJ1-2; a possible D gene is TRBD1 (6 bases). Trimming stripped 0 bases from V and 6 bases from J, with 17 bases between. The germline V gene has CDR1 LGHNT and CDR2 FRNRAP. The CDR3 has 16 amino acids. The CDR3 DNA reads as TGTGCTAGTGGTTTGGTTTCCGGGACATCCCTAGATGGCTACACCTTC. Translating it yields CASGLVSGTSLDGYTF.

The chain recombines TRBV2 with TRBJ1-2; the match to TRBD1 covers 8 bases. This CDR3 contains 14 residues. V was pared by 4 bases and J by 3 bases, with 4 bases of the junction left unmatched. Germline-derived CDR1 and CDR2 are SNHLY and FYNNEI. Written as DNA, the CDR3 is TGTGCCAGCAGTGCGGCAGGGGGCGACTATGGCTACACCTTC. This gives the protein CASSAAGGDYGYTF.